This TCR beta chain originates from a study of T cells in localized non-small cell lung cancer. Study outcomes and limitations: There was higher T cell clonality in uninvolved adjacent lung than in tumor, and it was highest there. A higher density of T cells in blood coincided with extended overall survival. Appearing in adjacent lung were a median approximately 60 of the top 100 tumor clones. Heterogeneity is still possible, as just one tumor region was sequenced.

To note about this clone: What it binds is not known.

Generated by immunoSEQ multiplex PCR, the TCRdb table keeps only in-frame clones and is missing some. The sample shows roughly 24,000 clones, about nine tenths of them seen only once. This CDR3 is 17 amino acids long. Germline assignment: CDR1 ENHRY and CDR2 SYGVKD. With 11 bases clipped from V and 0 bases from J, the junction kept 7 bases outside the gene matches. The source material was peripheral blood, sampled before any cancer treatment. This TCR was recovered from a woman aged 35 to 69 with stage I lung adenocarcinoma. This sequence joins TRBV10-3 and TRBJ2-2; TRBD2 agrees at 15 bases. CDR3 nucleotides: TGTGCCCACGGGACTAGCGGGGGGTCCGCGAACACCGGGGAGCTGTTTTTT. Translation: CAHGTSGGSANTGELFF.